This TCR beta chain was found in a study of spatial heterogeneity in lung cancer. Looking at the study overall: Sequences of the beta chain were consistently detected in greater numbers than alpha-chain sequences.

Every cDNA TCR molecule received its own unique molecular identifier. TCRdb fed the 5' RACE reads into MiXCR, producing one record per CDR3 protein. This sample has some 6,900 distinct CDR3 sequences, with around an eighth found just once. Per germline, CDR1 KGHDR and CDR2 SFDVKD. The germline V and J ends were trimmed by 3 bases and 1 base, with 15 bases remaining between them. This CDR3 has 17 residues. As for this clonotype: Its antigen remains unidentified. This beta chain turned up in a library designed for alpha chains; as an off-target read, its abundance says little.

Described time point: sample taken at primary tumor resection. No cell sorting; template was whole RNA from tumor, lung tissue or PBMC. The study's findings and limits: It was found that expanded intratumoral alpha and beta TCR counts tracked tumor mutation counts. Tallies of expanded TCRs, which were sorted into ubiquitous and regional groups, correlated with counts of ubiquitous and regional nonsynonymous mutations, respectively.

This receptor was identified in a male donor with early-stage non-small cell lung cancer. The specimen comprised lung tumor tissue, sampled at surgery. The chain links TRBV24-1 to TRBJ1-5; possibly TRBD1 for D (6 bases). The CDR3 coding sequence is TGTGCCACCAGTGATCCCGCGAGGGGGGAGAGCAATCAGCCCCAGCATTTT. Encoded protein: CATSDPARGESNQPQHF.